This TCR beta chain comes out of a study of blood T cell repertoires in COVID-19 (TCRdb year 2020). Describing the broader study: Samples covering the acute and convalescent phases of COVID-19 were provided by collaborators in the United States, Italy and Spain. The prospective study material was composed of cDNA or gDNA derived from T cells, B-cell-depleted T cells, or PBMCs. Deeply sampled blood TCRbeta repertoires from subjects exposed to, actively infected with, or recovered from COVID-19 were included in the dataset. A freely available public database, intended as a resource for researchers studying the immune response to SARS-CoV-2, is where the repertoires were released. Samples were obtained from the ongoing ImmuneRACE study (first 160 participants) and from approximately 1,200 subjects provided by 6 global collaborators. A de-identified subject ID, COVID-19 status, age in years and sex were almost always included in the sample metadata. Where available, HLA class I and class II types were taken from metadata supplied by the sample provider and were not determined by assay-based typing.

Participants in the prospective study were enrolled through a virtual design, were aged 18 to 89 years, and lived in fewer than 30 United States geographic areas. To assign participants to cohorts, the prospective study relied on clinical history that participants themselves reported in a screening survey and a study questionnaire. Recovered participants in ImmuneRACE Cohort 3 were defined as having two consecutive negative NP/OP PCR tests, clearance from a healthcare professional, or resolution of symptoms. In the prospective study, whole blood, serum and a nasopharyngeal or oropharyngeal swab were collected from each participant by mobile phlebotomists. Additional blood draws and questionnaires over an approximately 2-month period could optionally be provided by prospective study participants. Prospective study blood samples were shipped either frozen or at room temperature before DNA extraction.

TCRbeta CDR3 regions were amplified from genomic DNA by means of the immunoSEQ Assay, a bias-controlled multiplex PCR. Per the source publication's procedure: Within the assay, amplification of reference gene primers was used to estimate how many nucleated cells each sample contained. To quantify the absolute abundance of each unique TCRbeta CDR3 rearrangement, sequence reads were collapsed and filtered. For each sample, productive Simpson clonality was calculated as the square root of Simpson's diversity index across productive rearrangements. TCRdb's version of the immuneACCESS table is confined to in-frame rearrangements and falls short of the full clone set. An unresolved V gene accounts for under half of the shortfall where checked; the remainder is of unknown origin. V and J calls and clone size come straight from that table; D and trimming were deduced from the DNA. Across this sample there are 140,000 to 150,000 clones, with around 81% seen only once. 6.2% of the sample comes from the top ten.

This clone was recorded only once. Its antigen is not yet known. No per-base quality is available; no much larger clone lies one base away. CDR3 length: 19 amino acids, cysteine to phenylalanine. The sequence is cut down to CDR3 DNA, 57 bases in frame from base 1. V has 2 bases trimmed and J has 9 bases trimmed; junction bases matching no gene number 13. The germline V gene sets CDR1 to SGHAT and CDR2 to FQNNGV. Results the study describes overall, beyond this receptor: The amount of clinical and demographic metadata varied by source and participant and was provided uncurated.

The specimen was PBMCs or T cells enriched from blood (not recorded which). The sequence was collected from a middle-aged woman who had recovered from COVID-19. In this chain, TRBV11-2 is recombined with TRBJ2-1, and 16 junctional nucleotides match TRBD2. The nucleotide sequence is TGTGCCAGCAGCTTACGGGGACTAGCGGGAGGGCCATCGATCGGTGAGCAGTTCTTC. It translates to CASSLRGLAGGPSIGEQFF.